This T cell receptor (beta chain) derives from a study of T cell responses to AZD1222 COVID-19 vaccine. With regard to this clone: Its antigen is not known.

The assay was immunoSEQ multiplex PCR, and TCRdb's table has in-frame clones only and misses some. The sample contains about 140,000 clones, about 90% of which appear only once. Per germline, CDR1 SGHRS and CDR2 YFSETQ. CDR3 length: 12 amino acids. Trimming removed 1 base from V and 6 bases from J, with 6 bases in between. Study-wide findings and caveats: The sample set comprised mostly white British donors with more females, and clonal diversity was possibly underestimated.

The chain joins TRBV5-1 to TRBJ2-3; D unclear. This receptor was identified in an adult in good health. The input for sequencing was peripheral blood, taken on day 0 of AZD1222 vaccination. The CDR3 loop reads CASSLNDDTQYF. The CDR3, as DNA: TGCGCCAGCAGCTTGAACGACGATACGCAGTATTTT.